Following are 15 T cell receptor beta chains from one sample sequenced in a study of blood T cells in healthy people across ages. The second PCR ran about 6 to 11 cycles with a sample-barcoded 5' primer and J-beta primers. TCRdb recomputed calls from the 5' RACE reads with MiXCR, one row per CDR3 protein. This repertoire shows approximately 940,000 distinct CDR3 sequences, 40% to 60% found once; its top ten account for roughly 12%. Sequencing was performed on blood. The source is a man aged 30 to 45 in good health.

The V and J genes are TRBV7-2 and TRBJ1-2; no definite D call. Trimming removed 0 bases from V and 5 bases from J, with 7 bases in between. Germline V gene data show CDR1 as SGHTA and CDR2 as FQGNSA. This CDR3 region has 13 residues. This CDR3 is CASSLATEYGYTF. The DNA for the CDR3 is TGTGCCAGCAGCTTAGCTACTGAGTATGGCTACACCTTC. Full variable domain (rest looked up from reference TRBV7-2 and TRBJ1-2): GAGVSQSPSNKVTEKGKDVELRCDPISGHTALYWYRQSLGQGLEFLIYFQGNSAPDKSGLPSDRFSAERTGGSVSTLTIQRTQQEDSAVYLCASSLATEYGYTFGSGTRLTVV.

This clonotype was detected ten times or more. J is TRBJ2-5 and V is TRBV11-2; 7 bases map to TRBD1. Germline-derived CDR1 and CDR2 are SGHAT and FQNNGV. Trimming at V came to 6 bases and at J to 2 bases, leaving 9 bases not matched to a gene. This CDR3 is 15 amino acids long. DNA of the CDR3: TGTGCCAGCAGTGACAGGGACACACATCAAGAGACCCAGTACTTC. This translates into CASSDRDTHQETQYF.

V is TRBV7-9 and J is TRBJ2-6, with D uncertain. The germline V and J ends were trimmed by 1 base and 3 bases, with 10 bases remaining between them. Germline values: CDR1 SEHNR, CDR2 FQNEAQ (reference sequence). The CDR3 is 16 amino acids. The CDR3 nucleotides are TGTGCCAGCAGCTTAGGCAAGCCATTTGGGGCCAACGTCCTGACTTTC. This codes for CASSLGKPFGANVLTF.

As regards this clonotype: Its ends do not fully match the called genes, so a read error is possible. The chain carries TRBV6-1 and TRBJ2-3, with no clear D. Germline V gene lookup returns CDR1 MNHNS and CDR2 SASEGT. The CDR3 is made up of 15 amino acids. The CDR3 is CAGSETNGITDTQYF. The CDR3 DNA follows: TGTGCCGGCAGTGAAACTAACGGTATCACAGATACGCAGTATTTT.

For the CDR3, the DNA is TGTGCCAGCAGTTCCTGGGGCGGGACAGGGTTAATCCACGAGCAGTACTTC. This encodes CASSSWGGTGLIHEQYF. The chain links TRBV28 to TRBJ2-7; 9 bases map to TRBD1. Germline loops: CDR1 MDHEN, CDR2 SYDVKM. The junction had 15 bases not matched to a gene; V was cut back by 4 bases and J by 5 bases. The CDR3 loop spans 17 amino acids.

The chain couples TRBV6-5 to TRBJ1-2; TRBD1 agrees at 7 bases. J was trimmed by 4 bases and V by 4 bases; bases with no gene match: 9. Germline values: CDR1 MNHEY, CDR2 SVGAGI. This CDR3 is 15 amino acids long. The CDR3 protein is CASSSAQTGFYGYTF. The CDR3 DNA reads TGTGCCAGCAGTTCGGCACAGACAGGGTTCTATGGCTACACCTTC.

This clonotype was detected many times. CDR3 sequence: CASSDPAEQFF. The DNA of the CDR3 is TGTGCCAGCAGTGACCCGGCGGAGCAGTTCTTC. This chain connects TRBV2 to TRBJ2-1; D is undetermined. Germline assignment: CDR1 SNHLY and CDR2 FYNNEI. V was cut by 3 bases and J by 10 bases, with 7 bases left in between. CDR3 length: 11 residues.

The chain links TRBV30 to TRBJ2-4; D is unresolved. The tail of the sequence fits TRBJ2-7 better, so the J call may be wrong. CDR1 and CDR2 (germline): GTSNPN, SVGIG (reference sequence). The CDR3 runs to 15 residues. The CDR3 spells CAWRHPPTMAYEQYF. The CDR3 DNA sequence: TGTGCCTGGAGGCATCCCCCCACCATGGCCTACGAGCAGTACTTC.

The DNA for the CDR3 is TGCAGTGCGACTCCTCCCAACGCGGGGGTACCAGATACGCAGTATTTT. Translated, it gives CSATPPNAGVPDTQYF. The genes are TRBV20-1 and TRBJ2-3; 7 bases match TRBD2. This CDR3 contains 16 residues. The germline V gene has CDR1 DFQATT and CDR2 SNEGSKA (reference sequence). The V gene end was trimmed by 6 bases and the J gene end by 4 bases; junction bases not matched to a gene: 16.

J is TRBJ1-5 and V is TRBV6-2 or TRBV6-3; D possibly corresponds to TRBD1 (5 bases). This CDR3 has 14 amino acids. V lost 4 bases to trimming and J lost 4 bases, with 11 bases between them. Per the germline V gene, CDR1 is MNHEY and CDR2 is SVGEGT. This CDR3 is CASSFGGWNQPQHF. CDR3 coding DNA: TGTGCCAGCAGTTTCGGGGGGTGGAATCAGCCCCAGCATTTT.

The chain carries TRBV7-8 and TRBJ2-5; D is possibly TRBD2 (6 bases). With 0 bases removed from V and 4 bases from J, the gap between germline ends came to 12 bases. There are 15 residues in the CDR3. CDR1 SGHVS and CDR2 FQNEAQ come from the germline V gene. CDR3 coding DNA: TGTGCCAGCAGCTTAGCGCAGAGGGGAGGAGAGACCCAGTACTTC. It codes for CASSLAQRGGETQYF.

This clonotype has only one observation. J is TRBJ2-1 and V is TRBV2; 14 positions agree with TRBD2. Germline CDR1 reads SNHLY; CDR2 reads FYNNEI. This CDR3 spans 15 amino acids. V shed 3 bases, J shed 9 bases, and the junction held 4 bases outside the gene matches. The CDR3 region is CASSERLAGGREQFF. The CDR3 region has the DNA TGTGCCAGCAGTGAGAGACTAGCGGGGGGGCGTGAGCAGTTCTTC.

This clonotype was found a few times. The DNA of the CDR3 is TGCAGCGTTGAGGGGCCAGGGATGGTCGGGGAGCTGTTTTTT. This translates into CSVEGPGMVGELFF. The chain uses TRBV29-1 and TRBJ2-2; D may be TRBD1 (5 bases). V was pared by 3 bases and J by 7 bases, with 15 bases between. CDR1 and CDR2 from the germline V gene are SQVTM and ANQGSEA. The CDR3 covers 14 residues.

This clonotype has just one count. The CDR3 bases are TGTGCCACCAGTGATATATCAGGGAGGGAGACCCAGTACTTC. This sequence encodes CATSDISGRETQYF. The rearrangement uses TRBV24-1 and TRBJ2-7; perhaps TRBD2 as D (6 bases). The end of the DNA is better explained by TRBJ2-5, so the J call may be wrong. The CDR3 contains 14 residues. CDR1 and CDR2 (germline): KGHDR, SFDVKD.

The V gene is TRBV4-3, the J gene TRBJ1-5; 9 bases agree with TRBD1. Germline lookup yields CDR1 LGHNA and CDR2 YSLEER. After removal of 0 bases from V and 9 bases from J, the junction contained 9 bases not matched to a gene. The CDR3 runs to 16 residues. The CDR3 is CASSQDWTGDAGPQHF. CDR3 sequence (DNA): TGCGCCAGCAGCCAAGATTGGACAGGGGACGCGGGGCCCCAGCATTTT.